The clone carrying this T cell receptor beta chain was counted only a few times. Its antigen is still unknown. Amplification targeted TCR beta CDR3 regions from RNA transcripts. The HTBI primer set served for first-round RT-PCR of the TCR CDR3. MiXCR, run by TCRdb on the multiplex PCR reads, gives a single entry per CDR3 protein. The data show some 490,000 distinct CDR3 sequences, 20% to 25% seen once. With duration under 3 months, ophthalmopathy was active: Clinical Activity Score at least 3, NOSPECS at least 4. Extraction of PBMCs used roughly 9.6 ml of fresh peripheral blood. These data come from a study of T cells in Graves' hyperthyroidism and ophthalmopathy. Study-wide results and caveats: Most expanded thyroid clonotypes above 0.001 recurred in blood. The model identified upcoming ophthalmopathy a median around 6 months ahead of onset.

Germline V gene data show CDR1 as DFQATT and CDR2 as SNEGSKA (reference sequence). Trimming removed 1 base at V and 6 bases at J, with 17 bases between. This CDR3 is built from 15 residues. The sequence derives from a woman between 65 and 79 years old with Graves' ophthalmopathy. The rearrangement links TRBV20-1 to TRBJ2-3; perhaps TRBD2 as D (6 bases). What was sequenced was blood. CDR3 sequence: CSARGGTSSGDTQYF. In DNA form, the CDR3 reads TGCAGTGCTAGAGGGGGAACCTCAAGCGGGGATACGCAGTATTTT.